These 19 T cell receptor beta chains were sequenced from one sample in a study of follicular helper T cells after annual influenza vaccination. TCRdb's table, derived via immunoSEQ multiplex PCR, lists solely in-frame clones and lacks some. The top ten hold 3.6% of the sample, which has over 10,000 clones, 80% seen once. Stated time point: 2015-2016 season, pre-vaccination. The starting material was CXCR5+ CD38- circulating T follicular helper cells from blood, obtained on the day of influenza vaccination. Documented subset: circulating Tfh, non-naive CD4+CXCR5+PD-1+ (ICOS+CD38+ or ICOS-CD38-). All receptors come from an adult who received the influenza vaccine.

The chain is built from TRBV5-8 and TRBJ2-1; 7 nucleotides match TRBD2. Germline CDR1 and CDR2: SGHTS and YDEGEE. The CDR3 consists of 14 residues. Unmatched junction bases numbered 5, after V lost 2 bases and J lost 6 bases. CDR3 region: CASSFRGESNEQFF. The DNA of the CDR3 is TGTGCCAGCAGCTTCCGGGGGGAAAGCAATGAGCAGTTCTTC. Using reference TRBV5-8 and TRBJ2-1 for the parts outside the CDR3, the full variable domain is EAGVTQSPTHLIKTRGQQATLRCSPISGHTSVYWYQQALGLGLQFLLWYDEGEERNRGNFPPRFSGRQFPNYSSELNVNALELEDSALYLCASSFRGESNEQFFGPGTRLTVL.

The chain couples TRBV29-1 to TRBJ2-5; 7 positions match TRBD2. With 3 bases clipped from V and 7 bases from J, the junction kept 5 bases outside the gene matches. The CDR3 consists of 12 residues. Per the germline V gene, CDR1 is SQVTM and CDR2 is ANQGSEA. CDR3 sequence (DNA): TGCAGCGTTGAGCGGGGGACCGTGACCCAGTACTTC. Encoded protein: CSVERGTVTQYF.

The CDR3 spells CASSQSGDTQYF. DNA for the CDR3: TGTGCCAGCAGCCAATCGGGGGATACGCAGTATTTT. The rearrangement joins TRBV16 to TRBJ2-3; D remains ambiguous. V shed 0 bases and J shed 6 bases, with 4 bases lying between them. Germline CDR1 and CDR2: KGHSY and FQNENV. CDR3 length: 12 residues.

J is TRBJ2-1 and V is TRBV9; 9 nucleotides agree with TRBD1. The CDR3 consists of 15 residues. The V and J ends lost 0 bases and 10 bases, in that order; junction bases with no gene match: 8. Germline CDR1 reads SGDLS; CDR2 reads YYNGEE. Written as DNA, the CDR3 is TGTGCCAGCAGCGTAGACGGGACAGGGTCTGGCGAGCAGTTCTTC. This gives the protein CASSVDGTGSGEQFF.

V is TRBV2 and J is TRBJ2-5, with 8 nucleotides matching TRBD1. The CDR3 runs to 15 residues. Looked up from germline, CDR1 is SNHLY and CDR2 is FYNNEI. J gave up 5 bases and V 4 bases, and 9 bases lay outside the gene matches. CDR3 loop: CASSGGTGSSETQYF. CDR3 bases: TGTGCCAGCAGTGGCGGGACAGGTTCCTCGGAGACCCAGTACTTC.

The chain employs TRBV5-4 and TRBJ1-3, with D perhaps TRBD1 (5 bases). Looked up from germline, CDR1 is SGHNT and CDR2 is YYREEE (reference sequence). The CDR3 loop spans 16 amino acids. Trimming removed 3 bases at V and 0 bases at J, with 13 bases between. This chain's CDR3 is CASSSGAPHSGNTIYF. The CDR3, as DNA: TGTGCCAGCAGCTCTGGGGCCCCTCACTCTGGAAACACCATATATTTT.

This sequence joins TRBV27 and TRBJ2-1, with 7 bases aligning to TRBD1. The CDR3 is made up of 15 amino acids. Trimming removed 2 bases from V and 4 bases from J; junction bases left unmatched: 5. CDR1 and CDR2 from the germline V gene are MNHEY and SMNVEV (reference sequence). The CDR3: CASSLGDSFYNEQFF. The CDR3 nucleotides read TGTGCCAGCAGTTTAGGGGACAGTTTTTACAATGAGCAGTTCTTC.

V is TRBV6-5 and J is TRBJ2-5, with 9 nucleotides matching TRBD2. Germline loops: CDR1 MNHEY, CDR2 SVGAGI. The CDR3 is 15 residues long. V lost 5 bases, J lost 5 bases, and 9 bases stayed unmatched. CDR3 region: CASSPLAGRAETQYF. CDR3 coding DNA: TGTGCCAGCAGTCCACTAGCGGGCAGAGCGGAGACCCAGTACTTC.

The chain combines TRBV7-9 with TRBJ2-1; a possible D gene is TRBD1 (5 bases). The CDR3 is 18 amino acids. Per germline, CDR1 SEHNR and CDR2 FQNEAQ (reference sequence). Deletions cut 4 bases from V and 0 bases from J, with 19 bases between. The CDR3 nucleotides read TGTGCCAGCAGCTCTCAAGCCTCAGGGTACTACTCCTACAATGAGCAGTTCTTC. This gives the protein CASSSQASGYYSYNEQFF.

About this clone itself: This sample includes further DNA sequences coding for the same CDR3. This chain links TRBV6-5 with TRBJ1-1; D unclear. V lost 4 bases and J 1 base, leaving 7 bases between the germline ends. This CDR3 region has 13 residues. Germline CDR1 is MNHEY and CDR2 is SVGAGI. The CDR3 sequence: CASSLRGNTEAFF. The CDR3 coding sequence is TGTGCCAGCAGTTTGCGGGGGAACACTGAAGCTTTCTTT.

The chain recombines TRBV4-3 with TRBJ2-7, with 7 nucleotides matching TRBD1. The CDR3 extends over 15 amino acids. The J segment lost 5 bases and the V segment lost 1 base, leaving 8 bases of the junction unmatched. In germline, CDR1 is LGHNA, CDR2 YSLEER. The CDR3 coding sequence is TGCGCCAGCAGCCAAGGAAACAGGGGCCGGGACGAGCAGTACTTC. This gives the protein CASSQGNRGRDEQYF.

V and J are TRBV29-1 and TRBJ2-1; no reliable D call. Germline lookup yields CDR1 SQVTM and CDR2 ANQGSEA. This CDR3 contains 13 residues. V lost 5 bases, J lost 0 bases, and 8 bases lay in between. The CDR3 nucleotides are TGCAGCGTTTCTACGAGCTCCTACAATGAGCAGTTCTTC. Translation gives CSVSTSSYNEQFF.

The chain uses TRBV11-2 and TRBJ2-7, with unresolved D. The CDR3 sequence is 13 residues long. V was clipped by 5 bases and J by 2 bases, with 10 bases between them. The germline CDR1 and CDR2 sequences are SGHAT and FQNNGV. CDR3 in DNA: TGTGCCAGCAGCCCATATCCAGCCTACGAGCAGTACTTC. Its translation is CASSPYPAYEQYF.

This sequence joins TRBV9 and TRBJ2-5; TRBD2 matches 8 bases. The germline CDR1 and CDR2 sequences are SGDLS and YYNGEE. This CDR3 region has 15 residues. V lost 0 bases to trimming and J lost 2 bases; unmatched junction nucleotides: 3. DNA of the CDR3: TGTGCCAGCAGCGTAGGGGGGACTAGACAAGAGACCCAGTACTTC. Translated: CASSVGGTRQETQYF.

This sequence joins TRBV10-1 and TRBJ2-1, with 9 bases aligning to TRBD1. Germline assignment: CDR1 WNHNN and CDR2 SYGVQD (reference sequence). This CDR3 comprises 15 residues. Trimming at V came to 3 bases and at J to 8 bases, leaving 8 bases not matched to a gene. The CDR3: CASSDYGDREDEQFF. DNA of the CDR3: TGCGCCAGCAGTGATTATGGGGACAGGGAGGATGAGCAGTTCTTC.

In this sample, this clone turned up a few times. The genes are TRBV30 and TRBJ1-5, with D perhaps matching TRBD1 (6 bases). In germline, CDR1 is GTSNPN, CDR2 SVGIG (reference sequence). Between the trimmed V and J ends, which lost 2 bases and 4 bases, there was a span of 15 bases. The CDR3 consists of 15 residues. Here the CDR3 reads CAWSYPTGANQPQHF. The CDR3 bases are TGTGCCTGGAGTTACCCGACAGGCGCAAATCAGCCCCAGCATTTT.

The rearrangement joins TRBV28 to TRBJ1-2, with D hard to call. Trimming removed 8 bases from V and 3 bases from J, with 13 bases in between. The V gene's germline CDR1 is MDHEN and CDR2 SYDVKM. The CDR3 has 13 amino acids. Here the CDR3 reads CASQDGFDYGYTF. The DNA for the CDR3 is TGTGCCAGCCAAGACGGATTCGACTATGGCTACACCTTC.

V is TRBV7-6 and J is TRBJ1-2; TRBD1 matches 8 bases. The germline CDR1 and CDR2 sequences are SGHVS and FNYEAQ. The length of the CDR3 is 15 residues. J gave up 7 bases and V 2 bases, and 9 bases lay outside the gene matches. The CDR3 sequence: CASSLRAGGLSGYTF. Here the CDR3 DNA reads TGTGCCAGCAGCTTACGGGCAGGGGGCTTATCTGGCTACACCTTC. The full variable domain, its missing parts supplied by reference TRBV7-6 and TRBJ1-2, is GAGVSQSPRYKVTKRGQDVALRCDPISGHVSLYWYRQALGQGPEFLTYFNYEAQQDKSGLPNDRFSAERPEGSISTLTIQRTEQRDSAMYRCASSLRAGGLSGYTFGSGTRLTVV.

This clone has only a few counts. CDR3 DNA: TGTGCCACCAGCAGAGAAACGGGGAGCTCTGGAAACACCATATATTTT. This codes for CATSRETGSSGNTIYF. V gene TRBV15 combines with J gene TRBJ1-3; D remains unclear. Germline V gives CDR1 LNHNV, CDR2 YYDKDF (reference sequence). Trimming removed 0 bases from V and 0 bases from J, with 9 bases in between. The CDR3 is 16 amino acids.